This T cell receptor beta chain was obtained from a study of T cell repertoires in cytomegalovirus infection. The CDR3 runs to 15 residues. V shed 7 bases and J shed 3 bases, with 17 bases lying between them. TCRdb used MiXCR to reprocess the reads, holding one entry per CDR3 protein. This table has 300,000 to 400,000 distinct CDR3 sequences, roughly 9.5% appearing once. The chain combines TRBV12-3 or TRBV12-4 with TRBJ2-3; D could derive from TRBD1 or TRBD2 (5 bases each). The TCR sequence derives from a human donor in good health (CMV status not recorded). Some clones in this sample may be carry-over from other donors' samples. Source material: PBMCs. In DNA, the CDR3 is TGTGCCAGCACCCCCGGGGCATCGGCGACAGATACGCAGTATTTT. Amino acid sequence: CASTPGASATDTQYF.